Shown below are 24 T cell receptor beta chains from a single sample sequenced in a study of memory CD4+ T cells and cytomegalovirus serostatus. Single viable CD3+CD4+CD8-CD45RO+ cells were sorted as the memory CD4+ T cells. Some clones are missing from TCRdb's copy, which holds only in-frame ones; the method was immunoSEQ multiplex PCR. The table shows under 85,000 clones, with approximately 78% occurring only once. Sample: memory CD4+ T cells from blood. The origin of the receptors is an adult in good health and CMV-seropositive.

The chain carries TRBV5-1 and TRBJ1-2, with TRBD1 matching 7 bases. Germline V lookup: CDR1 SGHRS, CDR2 YFSETQ. V was clipped by 3 bases and J by 3 bases; unmatched bases: 2. This CDR3 is built from 13 residues. CDR3 sequence reads: CASSWDRDYGYTF. The CDR3 DNA follows: TGCGCCAGCAGCTGGGACAGAGACTATGGCTACACCTTC. Full variable domain (rest looked up from reference TRBV5-1 and TRBJ1-2): KAGVTQTPRYLIKTRGQQVTLSCSPISGHRSVSWYQQTPGQGLQFLFEYFSETQRNKGNFPGRFSGRQFSNSRSEMNVSTLELGDSALYLCASSWDRDYGYTFGSGTRLTVV.

The chain employs TRBV12-5 and TRBJ2-5, with D perhaps matching TRBD1 (5 bases). This CDR3 has 15 amino acids. The ends were cut back, 6 bases at V and 0 bases at J, with 14 bases in the middle. From germline, CDR1 is LGHNT and CDR2 FRNRAP. In DNA form, the CDR3 reads TGTGCTAGTGGACGACAGAGTGGGTACCAAGAGACCCAGTACTTC. Translation: CASGRQSGYQETQYF.

The rearrangement joins TRBV7-2 to TRBJ1-1; no clear D gene. Trimming stripped 5 bases from V and 0 bases from J, with 13 bases between. The CDR3 is 15 residues long. CDR1 SGHTA and CDR2 FQGNSA come from the germline V gene. CDR3 residues: CASSLGRSMNTEAFF. The CDR3 DNA follows: TGTGCCAGCAGCCTGGGGAGGTCCATGAACACTGAAGCTTTCTTT.

For the CDR3, the DNA is TGCAGCGTTCGAACCCCGGGGGCGGACACCGGGGAGCTGTTTTTT. Translation: CSVRTPGADTGELFF. This chain links TRBV29-1 with TRBJ2-2; D possibly matches TRBD1 or TRBD2 (6 bases each). Per germline, CDR1 SQVTM and CDR2 ANQGSEA. The CDR3 spans 15 residues. V lost 5 bases and J lost 3, with 16 bases in between.

This sequence joins TRBV18 and TRBJ2-1, with D perhaps matching TRBD1 or TRBD2 (5 bases each). The germline V gene has CDR1 KGHSH and CDR2 LQKENI. CDR3 length: 14 residues. Trimming left V 5 bases short and J 9 bases short, with 17 bases between. CDR3 sequence (DNA): TGTGCCAGCTCAACCTCGGGGCAGCCTATTGAGCAGTTCTTC. It is translated as CASSTSGQPIEQFF.

In this sample, this clone turned up a few times. The chain carries TRBV6-6 and TRBJ2-7, with D possibly TRBD2 on 6 matching bases. V was trimmed by 0 bases and J by 8 bases, leaving 14 bases between them. The CDR3 has 14 amino acids. The germline CDR1 and CDR2 sequences are MNHNY and SVGAGI (reference sequence). Here the CDR3 DNA reads TGTGCCAGCAGTTACTCGCGGGACCCTACACAGCAGTACGTC. It is translated as CASSYSRDPTQQYV.

The chain is built from TRBV28 and TRBJ2-7; possible D gene TRBD1, 5 bases. Germline values: CDR1 MDHEN, CDR2 SYDVKM. There are 12 residues in the CDR3. Trimming pared 5 bases from V and 1 base from J, leaving 6 bases between. The CDR3 loop reads CASSRTSYEQYF. The DNA of the CDR3 is TGTGCCAGCAGTAGGACATCCTACGAGCAGTACTTC.

This clone came up a few times. J is TRBJ1-2 and V is TRBV5-1; D remains unclear. The CDR3 spans 16 residues. V shed 0 bases and J shed 6 bases, with 18 bases lying between them. The germline V gene encodes CDR1 SGHRS and CDR2 YFSETQ. The CDR3 nucleotides read TGCGCCAGCAGCTTGGGGTTTACCGGGTCCGAGGATGGCTACACCTTC. It yields the protein CASSLGFTGSEDGYTF.

This clone was counted between two and nine times. V usage is TRBV25-1 and J usage is TRBJ2-2, with D perhaps matching TRBD1 (6 bases). This CDR3 comprises 15 residues. CDR1 is MGHDK, CDR2 SYGVNS, per germline. V shed 9 bases and J shed 5 bases, with 19 bases lying between them. CDR3 bases: TGTGCCAGTACCGGGACCCAGGGGTGGACCGGGGAGCTGTTTTTT. Translation: CASTGTQGWTGELFF.

The V and J genes are TRBV19 and TRBJ1-2; no firm D call. The germline CDR1 and CDR2 sequences are LNHDA and SQIVND (reference sequence). Trimming took 0 bases from V and 8 from J, leaving 10 bases between them. This CDR3 is 13 amino acids long. This chain's CDR3 is CASSIEGLGGYTF. CDR3 sequence (DNA): TGTGCCAGTAGTATAGAGGGTTTGGGGGGCTACACCTTC.

The chain carries TRBV11-2 and TRBJ2-7; D is unclear. Trimming cost V 0 bases and J 3 bases, with 12 bases left between them. Germline V gene sequence: CDR1 SGHAT, CDR2 FQNNGV. The CDR3 is made up of 15 amino acids. CDR3 residues: CASSLDRVSLYEQYF. In DNA form, the CDR3 reads TGTGCCAGCAGCTTAGACCGAGTTAGCCTCTACGAGCAGTACTTC. Using reference TRBV11-2 and TRBJ2-7 for the parts outside the CDR3, the full variable domain is EAGVAQSPRYKIIEKRQSVAFWCNPISGHATLYWYQQILGQGPKLLIQFQNNGVVDDSQLPKDRFSAERLKGVDSTLKIQPAKLEDSAVYLCASSLDRVSLYEQYFGPGTRLTVT.

This clone came up a few times. The chain joins TRBV6-6 to TRBJ1-6, with 7 bases lining up with TRBD1. The CDR3 is made up of 15 amino acids. The V gene's germline CDR1 is MNHNY and CDR2 SVGAGI (reference sequence). The V segment lost 6 bases and the J segment 4 bases; nucleotides outside the gene matches: 6. The CDR3 protein is CASSQGQLYNSPLHF. CDR3 DNA sequence: TGTGCCAGCAGCCAGGGACAGCTTTATAATTCACCCCTCCACTTT.

J is TRBJ2-2 and V is TRBV4-3, with D tentatively TRBD1 or TRBD2 (5 bases each). Trimming took 0 bases from V and 1 from J, leaving 12 bases between them. The CDR3 runs 17 residues. Germline-derived CDR1 and CDR2 are LGHNA and YSLEER. Written as DNA, the CDR3 is TGCGCCAGCAGCCAAGAAGCAGGGACGGAGAACACCGGGGAGCTGTTTTTT. It yields the protein CASSQEAGTENTGELFF.

The chain has TRBV6-1 and TRBJ1-1; possible D gene TRBD1, 5 bases. This CDR3 spans 13 amino acids. Looked up from germline, CDR1 is MNHNS and CDR2 is SASEGT. V lost 3 bases and J 11 bases, leaving 16 bases between the germline ends. The CDR3 DNA reads as TGTGCCAGCAGTGATTTCGACAGAGGAGACGCTTTCTTT. This translates into CASSDFDRGDAFF.

The rearrangement uses TRBV2 and TRBJ1-2; D is uncertain. The CDR3 has 13 residues. Germline CDR1 is SNHLY and CDR2 is FYNNEI. With 4 bases removed from V and 8 bases from J, the gap between germline ends came to 14 bases. The chain's CDR3 is CASSGAVLYGYTF. The CDR3, as DNA: TGTGCCAGCAGTGGGGCAGTCCTCTACGGCTACACCTTC.

V usage is TRBV5-6 and J usage is TRBJ2-5; no clear D gene. Trimming pared 6 bases from V and 2 bases from J, leaving 11 bases between. This CDR3 is built from 13 residues. Per the germline V gene, CDR1 is SGHDT and CDR2 is YYEEEE. CDR3: CASNPGPQETQYF. In DNA, the CDR3 is TGTGCCAGCAACCCGGGTCCTCAAGAGACCCAGTACTTC.

The gene calls are TRBV5-1 and TRBJ1-1; 7 bases align to TRBD1. There are 15 residues in the CDR3. V lost 2 bases and J lost 5; bases outside the gene matches: 9. CDR1 and CDR2 (germline): SGHRS, YFSETQ. The CDR3 DNA reads as TGCGCCAGCAGCTTCCGACAGGGCGCTGGGACTGAAGCTTTCTTT. Its translation is CASSFRQGAGTEAFF.

This chain links TRBV4-3 with TRBJ2-6, with 11 bases matching TRBD2. Germline assignment: CDR1 LGHNA and CDR2 YSLEER. The CDR3 totals 19 residues. J was trimmed by 4 bases and V by 1 base; bases with no gene match: 9. CDR3 loop: CASSQGLASGRLGANVLTF. The DNA of the CDR3 is TGCGCCAGCAGCCAAGGGCTCGCTAGCGGGAGGTTGGGGGCCAACGTCCTGACTTTC.

This sequence joins TRBV7-9 and TRBJ1-6; D gene ambiguous. The CDR3 covers 14 residues. Germline V lookup: CDR1 SEHNR, CDR2 FQNEAQ (reference sequence). Trimming shortened V by 2 bases and J by 7 bases, and 9 bases separated the two germline ends. CDR3 DNA: TGTGCCAGCAGCTTAAGTATGGCCAATTCACCCCTCCACTTT. This encodes CASSLSMANSPLHF.

The chain is built from TRBV5-1 and TRBJ2-5, with unresolved D. The V and J ends lost 2 bases and 2 bases respectively, with 7 bases between them. Germline values: CDR1 SGHRS, CDR2 YFSETQ. The CDR3 contains 13 residues. This CDR3 reads CASSFTPQETQYF. CDR3 coding DNA: TGCGCCAGCAGCTTTACACCTCAAGAGACCCAGTACTTC.

In this sample, this clone turned up a few times. This chain uses TRBV5-4 with TRBJ1-6; perhaps TRBD1 as D (6 bases). The length of the CDR3 is 16 residues. The V and J ends lost 3 bases and 8 bases respectively, with 18 bases between them. Germline lookup yields CDR1 SGHNT and CDR2 YYREEE (reference sequence). DNA of the CDR3: TGTGCCAGCAGCTCCGAAGGGGGGACCCTGGATTCACCCCTCCACTTT. This gives the protein CASSSEGGTLDSPLHF. Looking up the rest from reference TRBV5-4 and TRBJ1-6 gives the full variable domain: ETGVTQSPTHLIKTRGQQVTLRCSSQSGHNTVSWYQQALGQGPQFIFQYYREEENGRGNFPPRFSGLQFPNYSSELNVNALELDDSALYLCASSSEGGTLDSPLHFGNGTRLTVT.

The chain combines TRBV6-6 with TRBJ1-4; 7 bases are shared with TRBD1. Germline CDR1 MNHNY, CDR2 SVGAGI (reference sequence). This CDR3 spans 15 amino acids. The junction had 5 bases not matched to a gene; V was cut back by 2 bases and J by 5 bases. For the CDR3, the DNA is TGTGCCAGCAGTTACCCGGACAGGCTAAATGAAAAACTGTTTTTT. Translating it yields CASSYPDRLNEKLFF.

The chain carries TRBV9 and TRBJ1-3; a weak D match, TRBD1 (5 bases). Germline-derived CDR1 and CDR2 are SGDLS and YYNGEE. V lost 4 bases and J lost 7, with 18 bases in between. The CDR3 has 15 amino acids. This CDR3 is CASSPRGWGGNTIYF. As DNA, the CDR3 is TGTGCCAGCAGCCCTCGGGGCTGGGGAGGGAACACCATATATTTT.

This clone has just one count. The V and J genes are TRBV18 and TRBJ1-6, with D perhaps matching TRBD1 (5 bases). From germline, CDR1 is KGHSH and CDR2 LQKENI. The CDR3 is 16 amino acids. Trimming removed 4 bases at V and 7 bases at J, with 17 bases between. DNA of the CDR3: TGTGCCAGCTCACGAGAGGGACCCTATGGGAATTCACCCCTCCACTTT. Residues: CASSREGPYGNSPLHF.